Sequencing of this TCR beta chain was carried out in a study of OX40 agonist ivuxolimab in advanced cancers. Overall study context: Aged about 20 to 80 with a mean of roughly 65 years, they were less than 90% male. Study-wide points: The mean number of expanded clones was higher in CD8+ T cells than in CD4+.

About this clone itself: Its target is unknown.

The investigators sampled blood at baseline, at cycle 4 day 1, and at cycle 7 day 1. Clones were sequenced by immunoSEQ multiplex PCR, and TCRdb holds only the in-frame ones, with some missing. The sample shows tens of thousands of clones, around 93% of them seen only once. Sequenced material: CD4+ or CD8+ T cells sorted from blood, taken in a trial of the OX40 agonist ivuxolimab. The TCR was taken from an adult with an advanced solid tumor such as melanoma, head and neck, liver or kidney cancer.

The chain's CDR3 is CARPRQGRAGGPEAFF. The CDR3 nucleotides are TGTGCCAGACCCCGCCAGGGAAGGGCTGGAGGGCCTGAAGCTTTCTTT. J is TRBJ1-1 and V is TRBV27; possibly TRBD1 for D (5 bases). The CDR3 has 16 residues. Trimming pared 9 bases from V and 6 bases from J, leaving 26 bases between. CDR1 MNHEY and CDR2 SMNVEV come from the germline V gene (reference sequence).